These 30 T cell receptor beta chains share one sample of origin, sequenced in a study of response to subunit inactivated influenza vaccine. TCRdb used MiXCR to reprocess the RT-PCR reads, holding one entry per CDR3 protein. The data show about 540,000 distinct CDR3 sequences, with roughly 25% seen just once and 2.8% held by the top ten. The same data also contributed to another study, on T cells expressing NK-cell markers. In that study: cDNA encoding TCR beta was synthesized via 5'RACE template switching incorporating UMIs.

The specimen comprised CD4+ T cells sorted from PBMCs, sampled 11 to 12 days after vaccination. These receptors were collected from a man aged 50 or older who received an inactivated influenza vaccine.

In its sample, this clonotype was seen many times. The V call is TRBV5-1, the J call TRBJ2-1, with 10 bases lining up with TRBD1. V shed 2 bases, J shed 9 bases, and the junction held 8 bases outside the gene matches. This CDR3 has 15 residues. CDR1 and CDR2 from the germline V gene are SGHRS and YFSETQ. CDR3 residues: CASSLYRDRGVEQFF. CDR3 coding DNA: TGCGCCAGCAGCTTATACCGGGACAGGGGAGTTGAGCAGTTCTTC.

This clonotype was observed many times. This chain uses TRBV7-2 with TRBJ2-3; TRBD2 aligns across 9 bases. Germline V gene data show CDR1 as SGHTA and CDR2 as FQGNSA. The J segment lost 3 bases and the V segment lost 3 bases, leaving 10 bases of the junction unmatched. The CDR3 consists of 17 residues. The CDR3 DNA follows: TGTGCCAGCAGCTTTAGCGTTAGCGGGAGTGGGACAGATACGCAGTATTTT. Translating gives CASSFSVSGSGTDTQYF.

The chain employs TRBV5-1 and TRBJ2-1, with D possibly TRBD2 on 6 matching bases. Germline V gene sequence: CDR1 SGHRS, CDR2 YFSETQ. The CDR3 is 16 amino acids. V lost 4 bases to trimming and J lost 2 bases, with 16 bases between them. Written as DNA, the CDR3 is TGCGCCAGCAGCCCCGGAGGGTCATCCCCCTACAATGAGCAGTTCTTC. It yields the protein CASSPGGSSPYNEQFF.

This clonotype was observed a handful of times. This chain links TRBV28 with TRBJ2-5; D is possibly TRBD2 (6 bases). The CDR3 totals 14 residues. Germline V gives CDR1 MDHEN, CDR2 SYDVKM. Deletions cut 5 bases from V and 0 bases from J, with 10 bases between. In nucleotides, the CDR3 is TGTGCCAGCAGTCGGGGGAGGTACCAAGAGACCCAGTACTTC. Amino acids: CASSRGRYQETQYF.

The sample holds a few counts of this clonotype. The J gene is TRBJ2-7, the V gene TRBV10-3; D unresolved. The V gene's germline CDR1 is ENHRY and CDR2 SYGVKD. V was pared by 2 bases and J by 5 bases, with 13 bases between. The CDR3 covers 14 residues. For the CDR3, the DNA is TGTGCCATCAGTGAGGCCACCTTGGGTAACGAGCAGTACTTC. Translating gives CAISEATLGNEQYF.

This clonotype was counted a few times. The gene calls are TRBV19 and TRBJ2-2, with 8 nucleotides matching TRBD2. Trimming took 8 bases from V and 0 from J; bases not matched to a gene: 11. CDR3 length: 17 residues. CDR1 is LNHDA and CDR2 is SQIVND in the germline V gene (reference sequence). This chain's CDR3 is CASAGWGGGSNTGELFF. In nucleotides, the CDR3 is TGTGCCAGTGCAGGTTGGGGCGGGGGGTCGAACACCGGGGAGCTGTTTTTT.

V gene TRBV5-5 combines with J gene TRBJ1-6; tentative D call: TRBD1 (6 bases). Germline assignment: CDR1 SGHKS and CDR2 YYEKEE (reference sequence). The CDR3 is made up of 15 amino acids. The V gene lost 0 bases and the J gene lost 6 bases, with 10 bases spanning the gap. The CDR3 nucleotides are TGTGCCAGCAGCTTGGGGACAGCCAGTAATTCACCCCTCCACTTT. Its protein is CASSLGTASNSPLHF. The variable domain in full, completed from reference TRBV5-5 and TRBJ1-6, reads DAGVTQSPTHLIKTRGQQVTLRCSPISGHKSVSWYQQVLGQGPQFIFQYYEKEERGRGNFPDRFSARQFPNYSSELNVNALLLGDSALYLCASSLGTASNSPLHFGNGTRLTVT.

The chain links TRBV7-2 to TRBJ2-7; TRBD1 is a possible D gene (5 bases). Trimming removed 5 bases from V and 1 base from J, with 15 bases in between. The CDR3 loop spans 15 amino acids. Per germline, CDR1 SGHTA and CDR2 FQGNSA. Here the CDR3 reads CASSPRTSESYEQYF. CDR3 nucleotide sequence: TGTGCCAGCAGCCCCAGGACATCTGAGTCCTACGAGCAGTACTTC.

The V and J genes are TRBV2 and TRBJ2-3; 10 bases map to TRBD2. Looked up from germline, CDR1 is SNHLY and CDR2 is FYNNEI. The CDR3 is made up of 12 amino acids. V dropped 8 bases and J dropped 7; count of bases not matched to a gene: 3. This CDR3 reads CASASGGNTQYF. As DNA, the CDR3 is TGTGCCAGCGCTAGCGGGGGTAATACGCAGTATTTT. The full variable domain, rest sourced from reference TRBV2 and TRBJ2-3, is EPEVTQTPSHQVTQMGQEVILRCVPISNHLYFYWYRQILGQKVEFLVSFYNNEISEKSEIFDDQFSVERPDGSNFTLKIRSTKLEDSAMYFCASASGGNTQYFGPGTRLTVL.

The CDR3 reads CASTTNRGQGRNIQYF. CDR3 in DNA: TGTGCCAGCACTACAAACCGGGGCCAGGGGCGGAACATTCAGTACTTC. This chain connects TRBV27 to TRBJ2-4; tentatively, D is TRBD1 (6 bases). Trimming removed 7 bases at V and 7 bases at J, with 23 bases between. The CDR3 sequence is 16 residues long. CDR1 MNHEY and CDR2 SMNVEV come from the germline V gene (reference sequence).

This clonotype showed up just a few times. The chain joins TRBV6-1 to TRBJ2-2; TRBD1 or TRBD2 may be the D gene (5 bases each). CDR1 is MNHNS and CDR2 is SASEGT in the germline V gene. Trimming cost V 7 bases and J 4 bases, with 13 bases left between them. The CDR3 runs to 14 residues. The CDR3 DNA is TGTGCCAGCAAGTCGAGGGGCGGCACCGGGGAGCTGTTTTTT. Translated: CASKSRGGTGELFF.

In this sample, this clonotype turned up once. This chain links TRBV10-3 with TRBJ2-7; 8 nucleotides match TRBD1. The CDR3 runs to 14 residues. The V segment lost 4 bases and the J segment 5 bases; nucleotides outside the gene matches: 7. Germline values: CDR1 ENHRY, CDR2 SYGVKD. CDR3 nucleotides: TGTGCCATCAGTGGGGGGACAGGATCCAACGAGCAGTACTTC. It codes for CAISGGTGSNEQYF.

This clonotype was picked up a small number of times. This sequence joins TRBV4-2 and TRBJ2-2, with TRBD2 identical over 9 bases. J lost 2 bases, V lost 5 bases, and 9 bases had no gene match. Germline values: CDR1 LGHNA, CDR2 YNFKEQ. The CDR3 consists of 17 residues. CDR3 region: CASSYISGRRNTGELFF. As DNA, the CDR3 is TGTGCCAGCAGCTACATTAGCGGGAGAAGAAACACCGGGGAGCTGTTTTTT.

The chain joins TRBV7-2 to TRBJ2-3, with TRBD1 matching 9 bases. The CDR3 has 15 residues. The junction had 5 bases not matched to a gene; V was cut back by 5 bases and J by 2 bases. Germline V CDR1 and CDR2: SGHTA, FQGNSA. The CDR3 protein is CASSRGQGFTDTQYF. Here the CDR3 DNA reads TGTGCCAGCAGCAGGGGACAGGGATTCACAGATACGCAGTATTTT.

The chain uses TRBV6-4 and TRBJ2-3; 15 bases are a match to TRBD2. The CDR3 runs 16 residues. V was clipped by 5 bases and J by 10 bases; unmatched bases: 10. The germline V gene encodes CDR1 MRHNA and CDR2 SNTAGT. This CDR3 reads CASSPWTSGGAHPQYF. In nucleotides, the CDR3 is TGTGCCAGCAGTCCCTGGACTAGCGGGGGGGCCCATCCGCAGTATTTT.

In its sample, this clonotype was seen a few times. The chain uses TRBV20-1 and TRBJ2-1; D may be TRBD1 (7 bases). There are 15 residues in the CDR3. Per germline, CDR1 DFQATT and CDR2 SNEGSKA (reference sequence). The V and J ends lost 4 bases and 0 bases respectively, with 13 bases between them. The CDR3 here is CSAMTGTASYNEQFF. CDR3 bases: TGCAGTGCTATGACAGGGACTGCCTCCTACAATGAGCAGTTCTTC.

This clonotype was counted only a few times. V gene TRBV27 combines with J gene TRBJ1-6; D is perhaps TRBD1 (5 bases). CDR1 and CDR2 from the germline V gene are MNHEY and SMNVEV (reference sequence). The CDR3 extends over 15 amino acids. Trimming shortened V by 2 bases and J by 8 bases, and 13 bases separated the two germline ends. The CDR3 spells CASSLAAGIDSPLHF. CDR3 DNA sequence: TGTGCCAGCAGTTTAGCCGCAGGGATTGATTCACCCCTCCACTTT.

This clonotype appeared a few times. The chain is built from TRBV30 and TRBJ1-4, with D possibly TRBD1 on 6 matching bases. The CDR3 has 15 amino acids. Per germline, CDR1 GTSNPN and CDR2 SVGIG (reference sequence). V was shortened by 5 bases and J by 5 bases, with 18 bases between the two germline ends. The CDR3 DNA reads TGTGCCTGGGGCCCTACGACAGGCCAGAATGAAAAACTGTTTTTT. This translates into CAWGPTTGQNEKLFF.

The V and J genes are TRBV28 and TRBJ2-1, with 9 bases identical to TRBD1. This CDR3 has 15 residues. CDR1 MDHEN and CDR2 SYDVKM come from the germline V gene. The trim removed 6 bases at V and 3 bases at J, leaving 6 bases unmatched. The CDR3 spells CASRTGTGIYNEQFF. CDR3 bases: TGTGCCAGCAGAACCGGGACAGGGATCTACAATGAGCAGTTCTTC.

This clonotype was seen many times. The V and J genes are TRBV7-2 and TRBJ1-1, with 8 bases fitting TRBD1. The CDR3 consists of 14 residues. From germline, CDR1 is SGHTA and CDR2 FQGNSA. With V trimmed by 3 bases and J by 10 bases, 10 bases remained unmatched. CDR3 in DNA: TGTGCCAGCAGCTTTCGGGACAGGACGAGGGTAGCTTTCTTT. This translates into CASSFRDRTRVAFF. Variable domain in full (rest from reference TRBV7-2 and TRBJ1-1): GAGVSQSPSNKVTEKGKDVELRCDPISGHTALYWYRQSLGQGLEFLIYFQGNSAPDKSGLPSDRFSAERTGGSVSTLTIQRTQQEDSAVYLCASSFRDRTRVAFFGQGTRLTVV.

The count of this clonotype is one. The gene calls are TRBV2 and TRBJ2-6, with TRBD1 as a possible D gene (5 bases). This CDR3 spans 18 amino acids. Trimming left V 6 bases short and J 0 bases short, with 18 bases between. CDR1 is SNHLY, CDR2 FYNNEI, per germline. CDR3: CASRRTQGVSSGANVLTF. CDR3 nucleotide sequence: TGTGCCAGCAGGCGGACACAAGGGGTCAGCTCTGGGGCCAACGTCCTGACTTTC.

This clonotype has more than one count but fewer than ten. This chain uses TRBV28 with TRBJ1-2, with D perhaps matching TRBD1 (5 bases). Germline CDR1 MDHEN, CDR2 SYDVKM. Trimming took off 4 bases at V and 3 bases at J, with 12 bases between the two ends. The CDR3 totals 14 residues. For the CDR3, the DNA is TGTGCCAGCAGTTCGATTCGGGGGGACTATGGCTACACCTTC. This gives the protein CASSSIRGDYGYTF.

This clonotype was detected many times. The CDR3 nucleotides are TGTGCCAGCAGTTTTCCTAAGCCGAATGAGCAGTTCTTC. Encoded protein: CASSFPKPNEQFF. The rearrangement links TRBV12-3 or TRBV12-4 to TRBJ2-1; D ambiguous. The length of the CDR3 is 13 residues. V was clipped by 3 bases and J by 7 bases, with 10 bases between them.

This clonotype was picked up a small number of times. The chain recombines TRBV25-1 with TRBJ1-2, with D hard to call. The V gene's germline CDR1 is MGHDK and CDR2 SYGVNS. CDR3 length: 14 amino acids. The germline V and J ends were trimmed by 4 bases and 4 bases, with 13 bases remaining between them. The CDR3 DNA reads as TGTGCCAGCAGTGGCCCGTTAGTAGGCTATGGCTACACCTTC. Translated: CASSGPLVGYGYTF.

This clonotype appeared a few times. This chain uses TRBV10-3 with TRBJ2-3; no clear D gene. Trimming stripped 1 base from V and 2 bases from J, with 4 bases between. CDR1 and CDR2 from the germline V gene are ENHRY and SYGVKD. The CDR3 length is 13 residues. The CDR3 reads CAISEWDTDTQYF. The CDR3 region has the DNA TGTGCCATCAGTGAGTGGGACACAGATACGCAGTATTTT.

The V gene is TRBV20-1, the J gene TRBJ2-7, with TRBD1 matching 9 bases. Per germline, CDR1 DFQATT and CDR2 SNEGSKA (reference sequence). J gave up 2 bases and V 6 bases, and 8 bases lay outside the gene matches. The CDR3 totals 14 residues. The CDR3 here is CSARRTGAAYEQYF. CDR3 DNA: TGCAGTGCCAGACGGACAGGGGCAGCCTACGAGCAGTACTTC.

The chain has TRBV19 and TRBJ2-5; TRBD2 agrees at 8 bases. CDR3 length equals 13 residues. J lost 2 bases, V lost 7 bases, and 3 bases had no gene match. Germline V CDR1 and CDR2: LNHDA, SQIVND (reference sequence). CDR3 protein: CASIGGEQETQYF. CDR3 nucleotide sequence: TGTGCCAGTATCGGGGGGGAGCAAGAGACCCAGTACTTC.

This clonotype appeared a few times. The rearrangement joins TRBV7-3 to TRBJ2-1, with D maybe TRBD2 (6 bases). Germline V gene lookup returns CDR1 SGHTA and CDR2 FQGTGA. The CDR3 runs 12 residues. V lost 5 bases and J 8 bases, leaving 10 bases between the germline ends. This CDR3 is CASSVRGYEQFF. The DNA for the CDR3 is TGTGCCAGCAGCGTGCGGGGTTATGAGCAGTTCTTC.

In this sample, this clonotype turned up many times. The V call is TRBV5-1, the J call TRBJ1-2; the D gene is possibly TRBD1 (5 bases). CDR3 length: 14 residues. Germline V gene data show CDR1 as SGHRS and CDR2 as YFSETQ. V was trimmed by 4 bases and J by 6 bases, leaving 16 bases between them. For the CDR3, the DNA is TGCGCCAGCAGCCTCGAGACGAACAGGCATGGCTACACCTTC. Its translation is CASSLETNRHGYTF.

This clonotype was detected ten times or more. The chain is built from TRBV7-2 and TRBJ1-2; 9 bases align to TRBD1. The CDR3 runs 15 residues. Germline V gives CDR1 SGHTA, CDR2 FQGNSA. V shed 4 bases and J 10 bases; nucleotides not matched to a gene: 13. CDR3 in amino acids: CASSSEVGTGRLYTF. Here the CDR3 DNA reads TGTGCCAGCAGCTCCGAAGTCGGGACAGGGCGTCTCTACACCTTC.